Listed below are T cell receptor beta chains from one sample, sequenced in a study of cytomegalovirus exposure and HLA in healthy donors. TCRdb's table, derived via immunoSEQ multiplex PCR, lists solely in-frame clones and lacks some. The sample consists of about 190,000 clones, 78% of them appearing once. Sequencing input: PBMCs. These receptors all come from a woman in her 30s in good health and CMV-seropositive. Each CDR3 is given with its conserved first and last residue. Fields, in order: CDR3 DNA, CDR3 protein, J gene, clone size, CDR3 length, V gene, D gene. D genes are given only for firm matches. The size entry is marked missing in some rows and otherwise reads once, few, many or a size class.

TGCGCCAGCAGCCCCGGACTTCCTACCGAAGCTTTCTTT CASSPGLPTEAFF TRBJ1-1 . 13 TRBV10-1 .
TGTGCCAGCAGCTTAGGGGAGACGAGGGGGGGTCAACAAGAGACCCAGTACTTC CASSLGETRGGQQETQYF TRBJ2-5 . 18 TRBV7-8 .
TGTGCCATCAGGCCGGTAGGGGACACCGGGGAGCTGTTTTTT CAIRPVGDTGELFF TRBJ2-2 . 14 TRBV10-3 .
TGCGCCAGCAGCTCCGAGGGATGGGGTGATGAGCAGTTCTTC CASSSEGWGDEQFF TRBJ2-1 few 14 TRBV5-1 .
TGTGCCAGCAGCTTAGGCGGGAAGAATGGGCAGTATTTT CASSLGGKNGQYF TRBJ2-3 . 13 TRBV7-9 .
TGCGCCAGCAGCGAGACAGGGCGAAATTCACCCCTCCACTTT CASSETGRNSPLHF TRBJ1-6 . 14 TRBV5-1 TRBD1
TGTGCCAGTAGTATAGATCTCTATGGCTACACCTTC CASSIDLYGYTF TRBJ1-2 . 12 TRBV19 .
TGTGCCAGCAGTCCCCCCCCGGGGGGTTCGCGCGAGCAGTACTTC CASSPPPGGSREQYF TRBJ2-7 . 15 TRBV27 TRBD2
TGTGCCAGCAGCTTGATGACTAGCGGTAAATACAATGAGCAGTTCTTC CASSLMTSGKYNEQFF TRBJ2-1 . 16 TRBV5-8 TRBD2
TGCGCCAGCAGCCAAGATGGCCTTGGTGGCGGGGGTATACTCAACTTCCCAGATACGCAGTATTTT CASSQDGLGGGGILNFPDTQYF TRBJ2-3 . 22 TRBV4-1 TRBD2
TGTGCCACCAGCAGAGATCTAGGGGTAAATTCACCCCTCCACTTT CATSRDLGVNSPLHF TRBJ1-6 . 15 TRBV15 .
TGTGCCAGCAGTCGGCGGGAGGGCCGGACTCGTGAGCAGTTCTTC CASSRREGRTREQFF TRBJ2-1 . 15 TRBV6-1 TRBD2
TGCGCCAGCGGAATCAGCGACGAGCAGTACTTC CASGISDEQYF TRBJ2-7 . 11 TRBV5-1 .
TGTGCCAGCAGCTCCACCGGGACAGGTAGAAGCTACGAGCAGTACTTC CASSSTGTGRSYEQYF TRBJ2-7 . 16 TRBV5-4 TRBD1
TGTGCCAGCAGCTTGAGTCTGGGGGGGGCGCGGGTCCCCACCTTC CASSLSLGGARVPTF TRBJ1-2 . 15 TRBV5-4 .
TGTGCCAGCAGTTACTCCGGGTCCCCACGTAAACTGTTTTTT CASSYSGSPRKLFF TRBJ1-4 few 14 TRBV6-5 .
TGTGCCAGTAGTATTAGGGGCCAGAATCAGCCCCAGCATTTT CASSIRGQNQPQHF TRBJ1-5 . 14 TRBV19 .
TGTGCCAGCAGCCCAAAGGGGGCCTACGAGCAGTACTTC CASSPKGAYEQYF TRBJ2-7 . 13 TRBV7-9 .
TGCGCCAGCAGCTTGTCCGGGACTATGCAGTTCTTC CASSLSGTMQFF TRBJ2-1 . 12 TRBV5-1 TRBD2
TGTGCCAGCAGCCCCACGGCGGGCGGGGGTACCTACGAGCAGTACTTC CASSPTAGGGTYEQYF TRBJ2-7 . 16 TRBV5-4 TRBD2
TGTGCCAGCAGCCTTTCAGAGGGGGGGTATAGCACAGATACGCAGTATTTT CASSLSEGGYSTDTQYF TRBJ2-3 . 17 TRBV7-9 .
TGCGCCAGCAGCTGGGGGGGACAGGAGACTGAAGCTTTCTTT CASSWGGQETEAFF TRBJ1-1 once 14 TRBV5-1 TRBD1
TGTGCCAGCAGTTACATCGGGACAGCTGGGGCCAACGTCCTGACTTTC CASSYIGTAGANVLTF TRBJ2-6 . 16 TRBV6-5 TRBD1
TGTGCCAGCAGTTACTCCCCCGAGGACAATTCCTACGAGCAGTACTTC CASSYSPEDNSYEQYF TRBJ2-7 . 16 TRBV6-5 .
TGTGCCAGCAGAGGGGCGGGAGGGCCGGGCGAGCAGTACTTC CASRGAGGPGEQYF TRBJ2-7 . 14 TRBV7-2 TRBD2
TGTGCCAGCAGCAATGTCACAGGGGTGGCTTTAGCTAACTATGGCTACACCTTC CASSNVTGVALANYGYTF TRBJ1-2 . 18 TRBV21-1 .
TGTGCCAGCAGCAATACCCGGGACAGGGGTACCGGCTACACCTTC CASSNTRDRGTGYTF TRBJ1-2 . 15 TRBV7-6 TRBD1
TGTGCCAGCAGCCGATGGACAGGGGACACTGAAGCTTTCTTT CASSRWTGDTEAFF TRBJ1-1 . 14 TRBV14 TRBD1
TGTGCCAGCAGCCCCGCGCATCCTCCTAACACCGGGGAGCTGTTTTTT CASSPAHPPNTGELFF TRBJ2-2 . 16 TRBV7-3 .
TGCAGCGTTGAGCCTTTGCGAGGACTAACTAATGAAAAACTGTTTTTT CSVEPLRGLTNEKLFF TRBJ1-4 . 16 TRBV29-1 .
TGTGCCAGCAGTGCCGGACAGTTCTCTGGCTACACCTTC CASSAGQFSGYTF TRBJ1-2 . 13 TRBV6-4 .